A single sample is the source of the 20 T cell receptor beta chains below, sequenced in a study of PD-L1 blockade in urothelial cancer. TCRdb's table, derived via immunoSEQ multiplex PCR, lists solely in-frame clones and lacks some. Among approximately 50,000 clones listed, around nine tenths were seen once. Specified time point: peripheral blood 6 weeks after treatment start. The sequenced sample was PBMCs, obtained around atezolizumab (anti-PD-L1) treatment. The receptors stem from a man in his sixties with urothelial cancer.

The chain joins TRBV28 to TRBJ1-2; 7 nucleotides line up with TRBD1. The CDR3 runs to 13 residues. With 4 bases clipped from V and 8 bases from J, the junction kept 7 bases outside the gene matches. CDR1 is MDHEN and CDR2 is SYDVKM in the germline V gene. The chain's CDR3 is CASSSSQGGGYTF. The CDR3 DNA reads TGTGCCAGCAGTTCATCCCAGGGGGGAGGCTACACCTTC.

This clone was recorded a few times. The chain has TRBV7-2 and TRBJ2-3; D may be TRBD1 (6 bases). The germline V and J ends were trimmed by 8 bases and 3 bases, with 9 bases remaining between them. CDR3 length: 12 residues. Germline CDR1 is SGHTA and CDR2 is FQGNSA. As DNA, the CDR3 is TGTGCCAGCCGAGGACAGACAGATACGCAGTATTTT. Translation: CASRGQTDTQYF.

The CDR3 reads CSASHNQPQHF. The CDR3 nucleotides read TGCAGTGCTAGCCATAATCAGCCCCAGCATTTT. V and J are TRBV20-1 and TRBJ1-5, with D unresolved. V gave up 3 bases and J gave up 4 bases, with 4 bases separating them. Germline CDR1 and CDR2: DFQATT and SNEGSKA (reference sequence). This CDR3 is 11 amino acids long.

This clone has just a few counts. V gene TRBV18 combines with J gene TRBJ2-3; D remains unclear. CDR1 KGHSH and CDR2 LQKENI come from the germline V gene. The CDR3 has 15 amino acids. The V end lost 3 bases, the J end lost 0 bases, and 10 bases lay between the germline ends. CDR3 sequence: CASSPGSISTDTQYF. For the CDR3, the DNA is TGTGCCAGCTCACCTGGCTCAATTAGCACAGATACGCAGTATTTT.

This clone was observed a few times. The chain couples TRBV7-9 to TRBJ1-2; 8 bases map to TRBD1. Germline V gene lookup returns CDR1 SEHNR and CDR2 FQNEAQ (reference sequence). Trimming took 4 bases from V and 4 from J; bases not matched to a gene: 11. The CDR3 totals 16 residues. CDR3 region: CASSSTPTGVGYGYTF. The CDR3 coding sequence is TGTGCCAGCAGCTCGACCCCGACAGGGGTAGGCTATGGCTACACCTTC.

The rearrangement joins TRBV15 to TRBJ2-5, with 7 bases lining up with TRBD1. V trimming: 5 bases; J trimming: 3 bases; junction bases outside the gene matches: 6. The germline CDR1 and CDR2 sequences are LNHNV and YYDKDF (reference sequence). The CDR3 runs 14 residues. CDR3: CATSPLGTEETQYF. In DNA form, the CDR3 reads TGTGCCACCAGCCCCTTAGGGACAGAAGAGACCCAGTACTTC.

This chain joins TRBV29-1 and TRBJ1-2; D might be TRBD1 (5 bases). Trimming stripped 6 bases from V and 2 bases from J, with 10 bases between. CDR3 size: 12 residues. From germline, CDR1 is SQVTM and CDR2 ANQGSEA. DNA of the CDR3: TGCAGCGTGGGGGGACGGAACTATGGCTACACCTTC. Encoded protein: CSVGGRNYGYTF.

The chain has TRBV7-9 and TRBJ1-2, with 9 bases lining up with TRBD1. The length of the CDR3 is 13 residues. Germline CDR1 SEHNR, CDR2 FQNEAQ (reference sequence). V shed 11 bases, J shed 3 bases, and the junction held 7 bases outside the gene matches. The CDR3: CAGGQGGDYGYTF. CDR3 sequence (DNA): TGTGCCGGGGGACAGGGTGGTGACTATGGCTACACCTTC. Supplemented by reference TRBV7-9 and TRBJ1-2, the full variable domain reads DTGVSQNPRHKITKRGQNVTFRCDPISEHNRLYWYRQTLGQGPEFLTYFQNEAQLEKSRLLSDRFSAERPKGSFSTLEIQRTEQGDSAMYLCAGGQGGDYGYTFGSGTRLTVV.

The chain uses TRBV5-4 and TRBJ2-5; D perhaps matches TRBD1 (6 bases). Trimming left V 5 bases short and J 5 bases short, with 13 bases between. Germline V gene lookup returns CDR1 SGHNT and CDR2 YYREEE (reference sequence). This CDR3 comprises 13 residues. CDR3 nucleotide sequence: TGTGCCAGCAGACAACAGGGTGCCGAGACCCAGTACTTC. Its protein is CASRQQGAETQYF.

This chain links TRBV19 with TRBJ2-7; D is unresolved. This CDR3 has 14 residues. Germline CDR1 reads LNHDA; CDR2 reads SQIVND (reference sequence). The germline V and J ends were trimmed by 3 bases and 5 bases, with 14 bases remaining between them. CDR3 sequence (DNA): TGTGCCAGTAGTATCCAGGTACCCCCTGACGAGCAGTACTTC. This gives the protein CASSIQVPPDEQYF.

The chain combines TRBV30 with TRBJ1-2; unclear D gene. Germline V gene sequence: CDR1 GTSNPN, CDR2 SVGIG (reference sequence). V lost 2 bases and J 8 bases, leaving 15 bases between the germline ends. The CDR3 is made up of 13 amino acids. The CDR3 sequence is CAWSMSPPRGYTF. For the CDR3, the DNA is TGTGCCTGGAGTATGAGTCCCCCTCGAGGCTACACCTTC.

The genes are TRBV12-5 and TRBJ1-6, with D maybe TRBD1 (5 bases). CDR1 and CDR2 from the germline V gene are LGHNT and FRNRAP. Trimming cost V 0 bases and J 8 bases, with 11 bases left between them. This CDR3 region has 15 residues. CDR3 DNA: TGTGCTAGTGGTTTGGTAGGTGGGGACTATTCACCCCTCCACTTT. Its protein is CASGLVGGDYSPLHF.

The chain recombines TRBV10-2 with TRBJ1-2; D gene unclear. The V and J ends lost 7 bases and 1 base respectively, with 13 bases between them. In germline, CDR1 is WSHSY, CDR2 SAAADI. This CDR3 is built from 14 residues. CDR3: CASKKHGNNYGYTF. The DNA for the CDR3 is TGCGCCAGCAAAAAACACGGGAATAACTATGGCTACACCTTC.

The J gene is TRBJ2-1, the V gene TRBV10-3, with 9 bases lining up with TRBD2. The ends lost 2 bases at V and 4 bases at J; junction bases unmatched: 9. The germline gives CDR1 ENHRY, CDR2 SYGVKD. The CDR3 has 17 residues. CDR3 region: CAISEGGRSGGYNEQFF. DNA for the CDR3: TGTGCCATCAGTGAGGGAGGTAGGAGCGGGGGGTACAATGAGCAGTTCTTC.

J is TRBJ2-7 and V is TRBV4-2; D call uncertain. Trimming removed 0 bases from V and 0 bases from J, with 15 bases in between. Germline CDR1 and CDR2: LGHNA and YNFKEQ. This CDR3 has 17 amino acids. CDR3 DNA sequence: TGTGCCAGCAGCCAAGATTCTCTACCAATCAACTCCTACGAGCAGTACTTC. Residues: CASSQDSLPINSYEQYF.

The V call is TRBV6-5, the J call TRBJ2-7; possibly TRBD2 for D (6 bases). V was clipped by 6 bases and J by 0 bases, with 15 bases between them. CDR1 and CDR2 from the germline V gene are MNHEY and SVGAGI. The length of the CDR3 is 15 residues. The CDR3 loop is CASRPRGSDSYEQYF. CDR3 DNA: TGTGCCAGCAGACCACGGGGGTCAGACTCCTACGAGCAGTACTTC.

This chain uses TRBV5-4 with TRBJ2-7; TRBD1 agrees at 9 bases. From germline, CDR1 is SGHNT and CDR2 YYREEE (reference sequence). The CDR3 runs 15 residues. Trimming cost V 3 bases and J 4 bases; bases outside gene matches: 8. CDR3 residues: CASSSGQGKAYEQYF. As DNA, the CDR3 is TGTGCCAGCAGCTCCGGACAGGGGAAGGCGTACGAGCAGTACTTC.

The J gene is TRBJ2-2, the V gene TRBV10-1, with D maybe TRBD1 (5 bases). Trimming stripped 2 bases from V and 3 bases from J, with 7 bases between. The length of the CDR3 is 14 residues. Germline lookup yields CDR1 WNHNN and CDR2 SYGVQD (reference sequence). The CDR3 spells CASSEGRDTGELFF. CDR3 nucleotides: TGCGCCAGCAGTGAGGGCAGGGACACCGGGGAGCTGTTTTTT.

This rearrangement joins TRBV27 to TRBJ2-3; tentatively, D is TRBD2 (6 bases). Trimming shortened V by 3 bases and J by 4 bases, and 8 bases separated the two germline ends. CDR3 length: 13 amino acids. Germline lookup yields CDR1 MNHEY and CDR2 SMNVEV (reference sequence). CDR3 sequence: CASSFGGADTQYF. The DNA of the CDR3 is TGTGCCAGCAGTTTTGGCGGGGCAGATACGCAGTATTTT.

V and J are TRBV2 and TRBJ2-2; 8 nucleotides align to TRBD2. Trimming cost V 5 bases and J 1 base; bases outside gene matches: 3. The CDR3 spans 15 residues. Germline V gives CDR1 SNHLY, CDR2 FYNNEI. CDR3 nucleotide sequence: TGTGCCAGCAGTAAAAGCGGGGGGAACACCGGGGAGCTGTTTTTT. As protein: CASSKSGGNTGELFF. The variable domain in full, completed from reference TRBV2 and TRBJ2-2, reads EPEVTQTPSHQVTQMGQEVILRCVPISNHLYFYWYRQILGQKVEFLVSFYNNEISEKSEIFDDQFSVERPDGSNFTLKIRSTKLEDSAMYFCASSKSGGNTGELFFGEGSRLTVL.